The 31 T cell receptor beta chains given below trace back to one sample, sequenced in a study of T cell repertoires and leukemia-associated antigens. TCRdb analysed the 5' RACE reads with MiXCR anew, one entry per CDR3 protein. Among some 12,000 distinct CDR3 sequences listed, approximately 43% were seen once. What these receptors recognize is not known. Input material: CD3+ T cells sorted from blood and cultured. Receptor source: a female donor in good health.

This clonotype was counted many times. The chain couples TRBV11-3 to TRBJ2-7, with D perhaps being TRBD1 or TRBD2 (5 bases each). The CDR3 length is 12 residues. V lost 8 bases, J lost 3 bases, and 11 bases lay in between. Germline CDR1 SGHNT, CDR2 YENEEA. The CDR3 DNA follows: TGTGCCAGCGGGAGTGGGGGCTACGAGCAGTACTTC. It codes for CASGSGGYEQYF.

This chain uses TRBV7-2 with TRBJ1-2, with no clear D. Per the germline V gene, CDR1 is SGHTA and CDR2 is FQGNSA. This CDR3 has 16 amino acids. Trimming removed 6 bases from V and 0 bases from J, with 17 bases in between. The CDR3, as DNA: TGTGCCAGCAGTGAACCTCGGGAGCCCTCTAACTATGGCTACACCTTC. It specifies CASSEPREPSNYGYTF.

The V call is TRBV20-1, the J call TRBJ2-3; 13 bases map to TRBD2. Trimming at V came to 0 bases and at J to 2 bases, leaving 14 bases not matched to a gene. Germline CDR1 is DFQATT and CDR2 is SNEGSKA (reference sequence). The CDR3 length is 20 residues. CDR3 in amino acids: CSAREDRGLAGVWVTDTQYF. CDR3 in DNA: TGCAGTGCTAGAGAAGACAGAGGACTAGCGGGAGTTTGGGTCACAGATACGCAGTATTTT.

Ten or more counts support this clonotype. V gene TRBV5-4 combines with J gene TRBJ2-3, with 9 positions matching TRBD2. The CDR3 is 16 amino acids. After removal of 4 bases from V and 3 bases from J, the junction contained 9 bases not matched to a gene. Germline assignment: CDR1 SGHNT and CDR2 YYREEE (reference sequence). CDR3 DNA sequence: TGTGCCAGCAGCCCGGGACTAGCAGTAAGAACAGATACGCAGTATTTT. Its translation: CASSPGLAVRTDTQYF.

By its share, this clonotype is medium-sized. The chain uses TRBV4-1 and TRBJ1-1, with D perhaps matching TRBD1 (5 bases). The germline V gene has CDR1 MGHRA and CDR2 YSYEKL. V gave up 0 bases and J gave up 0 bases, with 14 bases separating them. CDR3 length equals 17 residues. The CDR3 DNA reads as TGCGCCAGCAGCCAAGATTCGGGGGACCGGATGAACACTGAAGCTTTCTTT. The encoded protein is CASSQDSGDRMNTEAFF.

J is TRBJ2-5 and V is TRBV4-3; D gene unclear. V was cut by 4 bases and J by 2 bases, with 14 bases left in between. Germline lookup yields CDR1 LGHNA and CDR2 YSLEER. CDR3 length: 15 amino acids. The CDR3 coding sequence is TGCGCCAGCAGCCGAGCTAGACGGATGCAAGAGACCCAGTACTTC. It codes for CASSRARRMQETQYF.

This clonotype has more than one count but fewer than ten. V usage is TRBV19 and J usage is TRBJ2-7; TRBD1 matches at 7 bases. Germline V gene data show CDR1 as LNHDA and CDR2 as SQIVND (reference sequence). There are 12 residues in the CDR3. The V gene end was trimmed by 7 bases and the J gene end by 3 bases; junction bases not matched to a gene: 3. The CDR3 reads CASKQGDYEQYF. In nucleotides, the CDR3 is TGTGCCAGTAAGCAGGGGGACTACGAGCAGTACTTC.

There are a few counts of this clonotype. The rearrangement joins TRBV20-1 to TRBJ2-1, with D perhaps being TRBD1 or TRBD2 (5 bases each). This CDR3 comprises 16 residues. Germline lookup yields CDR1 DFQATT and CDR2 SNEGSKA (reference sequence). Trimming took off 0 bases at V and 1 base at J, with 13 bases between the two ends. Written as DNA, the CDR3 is TGCAGTGCTAGAGATCCGAGGGGTCCATCCTACAATGAGCAGTTCTTC. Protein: CSARDPRGPSYNEQFF.

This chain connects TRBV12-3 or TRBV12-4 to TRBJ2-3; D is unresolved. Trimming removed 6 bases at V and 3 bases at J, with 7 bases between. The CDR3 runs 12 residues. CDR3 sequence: CASSSLTDTQYF. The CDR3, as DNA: TGTGCCAGCAGCTCTTTAACAGATACGCAGTATTTT.

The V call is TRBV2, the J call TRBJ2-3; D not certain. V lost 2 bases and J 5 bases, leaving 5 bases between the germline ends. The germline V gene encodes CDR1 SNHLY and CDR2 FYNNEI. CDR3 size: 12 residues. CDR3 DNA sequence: TGTGCCAGCAGTGAAACCCAAGATACGCAGTATTTT. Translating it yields CASSETQDTQYF.

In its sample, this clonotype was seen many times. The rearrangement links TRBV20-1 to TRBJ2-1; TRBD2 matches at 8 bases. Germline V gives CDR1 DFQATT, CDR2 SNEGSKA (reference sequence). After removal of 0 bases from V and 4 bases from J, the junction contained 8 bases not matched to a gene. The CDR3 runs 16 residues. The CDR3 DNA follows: TGCAGTGCTAGAGATCTGAGGGCGGGAGGATACAATGAGCAGTTCTTC. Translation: CSARDLRAGGYNEQFF.

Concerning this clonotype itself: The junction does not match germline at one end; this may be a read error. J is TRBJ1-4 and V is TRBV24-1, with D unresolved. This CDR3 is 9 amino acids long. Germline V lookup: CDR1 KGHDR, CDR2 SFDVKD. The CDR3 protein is CATSEKLFF. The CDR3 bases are TGTGCAACTAGTGAAAAACTGTTTTTT.

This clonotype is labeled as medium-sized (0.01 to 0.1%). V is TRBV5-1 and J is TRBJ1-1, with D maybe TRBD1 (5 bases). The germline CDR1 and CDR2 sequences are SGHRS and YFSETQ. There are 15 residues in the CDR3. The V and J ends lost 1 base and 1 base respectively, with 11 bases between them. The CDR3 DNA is TGCGCCAGCAGCTTGCTTGGGACGGAGAACACTGAAGCTTTCTTT. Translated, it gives CASSLLGTENTEAFF.

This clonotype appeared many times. For the CDR3, the DNA is TGTGCCAGCAGCTCCCTAATAGCGGGAACCTACGAGCAGTACTTC. Translated, it gives CASSSLIAGTYEQYF. The chain employs TRBV13 and TRBJ2-7; 8 bases are shared with TRBD2. Per the germline V gene, CDR1 is PRHDT and CDR2 is FYEKMQ (reference sequence). The length of the CDR3 is 15 residues. Losses at the gene ends were 4 bases for V and 2 bases for J; bases not matched to a gene: 7.

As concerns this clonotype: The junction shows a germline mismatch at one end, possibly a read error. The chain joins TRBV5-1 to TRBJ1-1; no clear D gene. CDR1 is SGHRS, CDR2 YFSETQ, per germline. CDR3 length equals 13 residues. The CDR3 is CAGSADLGTEVFF. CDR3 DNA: TGCGCCGGCAGCGCCGATTTGGGTACTGAAGTTTTCTTT.

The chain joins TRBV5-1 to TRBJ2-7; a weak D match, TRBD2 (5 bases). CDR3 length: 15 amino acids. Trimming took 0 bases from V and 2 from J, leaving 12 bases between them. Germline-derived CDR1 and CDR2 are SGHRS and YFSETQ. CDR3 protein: CASSLEIARTYEQYF. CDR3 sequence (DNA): TGCGCCAGCAGCTTGGAGATAGCGAGAACCTACGAGCAGTACTTC.

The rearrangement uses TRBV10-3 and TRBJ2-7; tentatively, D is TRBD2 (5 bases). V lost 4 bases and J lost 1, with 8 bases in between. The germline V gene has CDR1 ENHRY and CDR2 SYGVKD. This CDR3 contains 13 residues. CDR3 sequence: CAISVRGSYEQYF. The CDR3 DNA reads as TGTGCCATCAGTGTCAGAGGGTCCTACGAGCAGTACTTC.

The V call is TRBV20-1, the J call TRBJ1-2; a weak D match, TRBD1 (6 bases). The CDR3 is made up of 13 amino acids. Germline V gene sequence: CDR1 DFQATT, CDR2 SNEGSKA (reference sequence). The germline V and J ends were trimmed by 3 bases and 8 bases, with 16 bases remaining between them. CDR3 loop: CSASRGGPGGYTF. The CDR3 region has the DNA TGCAGTGCTAGTAGGGGGGGCCCGGGAGGCTACACCTTC.

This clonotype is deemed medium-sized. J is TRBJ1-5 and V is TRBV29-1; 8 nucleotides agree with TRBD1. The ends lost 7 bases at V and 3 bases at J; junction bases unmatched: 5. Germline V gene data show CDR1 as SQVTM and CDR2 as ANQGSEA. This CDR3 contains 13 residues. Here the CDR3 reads CSAGTGPNQPQHF. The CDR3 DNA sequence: TGCAGCGCTGGGACAGGCCCCAATCAGCCCCAGCATTTT.

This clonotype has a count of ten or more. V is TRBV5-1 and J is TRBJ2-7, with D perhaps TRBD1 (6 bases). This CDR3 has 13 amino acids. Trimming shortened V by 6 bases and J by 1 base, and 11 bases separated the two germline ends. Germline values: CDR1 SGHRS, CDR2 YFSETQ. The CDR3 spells CASTIGGSYEQYF. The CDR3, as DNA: TGCGCCAGCACCATAGGGGGTTCCTACGAGCAGTACTTC.

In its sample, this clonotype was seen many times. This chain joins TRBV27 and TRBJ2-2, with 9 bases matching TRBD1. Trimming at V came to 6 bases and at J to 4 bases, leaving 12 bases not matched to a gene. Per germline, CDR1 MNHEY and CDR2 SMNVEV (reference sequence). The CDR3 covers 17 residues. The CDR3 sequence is CASSPLPPGQGTGELFF. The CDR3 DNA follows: TGTGCCAGCAGCCCACTGCCCCCGGGACAGGGCACCGGGGAGCTGTTTTTT.

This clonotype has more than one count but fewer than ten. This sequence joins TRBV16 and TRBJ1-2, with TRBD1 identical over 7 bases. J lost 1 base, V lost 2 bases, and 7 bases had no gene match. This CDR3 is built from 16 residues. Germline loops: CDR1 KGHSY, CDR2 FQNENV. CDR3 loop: CASSQKNRGSNYGYTF. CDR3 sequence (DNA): TGTGCCAGCAGCCAAAAGAACAGGGGCAGTAACTATGGCTACACCTTC.

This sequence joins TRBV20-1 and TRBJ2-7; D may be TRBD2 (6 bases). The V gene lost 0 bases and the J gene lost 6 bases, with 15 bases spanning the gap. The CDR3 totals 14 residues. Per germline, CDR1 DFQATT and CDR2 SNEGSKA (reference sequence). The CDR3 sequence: CSARDLTGAREQYF. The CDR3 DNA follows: TGCAGTGCTAGAGATCTTACGGGAGCCCGCGAGCAGTACTTC.

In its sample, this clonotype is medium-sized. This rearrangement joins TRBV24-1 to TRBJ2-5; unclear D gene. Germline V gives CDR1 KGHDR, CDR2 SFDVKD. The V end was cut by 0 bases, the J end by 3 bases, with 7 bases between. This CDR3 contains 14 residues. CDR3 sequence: CATSDLRAKETQYF. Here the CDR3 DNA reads TGTGCCACCAGTGATTTGCGGGCCAAAGAGACCCAGTACTTC.

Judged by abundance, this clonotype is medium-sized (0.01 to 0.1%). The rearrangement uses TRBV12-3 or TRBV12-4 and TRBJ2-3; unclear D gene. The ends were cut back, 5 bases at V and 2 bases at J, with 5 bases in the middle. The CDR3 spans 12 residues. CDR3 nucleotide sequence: TGTGCCAGCAGTAGAATCACAGATACGCAGTATTTT. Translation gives CASSRITDTQYF.

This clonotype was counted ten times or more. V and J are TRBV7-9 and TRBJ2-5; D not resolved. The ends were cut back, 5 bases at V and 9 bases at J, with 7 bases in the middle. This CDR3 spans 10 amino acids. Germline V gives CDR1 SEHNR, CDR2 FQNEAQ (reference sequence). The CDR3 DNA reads TGTGCCAGCAGCCCCGTGTCCCAGTACTTC. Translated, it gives CASSPVSQYF.

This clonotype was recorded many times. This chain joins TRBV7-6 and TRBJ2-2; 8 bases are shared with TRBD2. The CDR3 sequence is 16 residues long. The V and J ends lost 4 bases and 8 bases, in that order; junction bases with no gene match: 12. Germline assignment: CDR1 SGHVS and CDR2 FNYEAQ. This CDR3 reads CASSSPVAGRRGELFF. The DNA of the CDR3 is TGTGCCAGCAGCTCCCCGGTAGCGGGACGTAGGGGGGAGCTGTTTTTT.

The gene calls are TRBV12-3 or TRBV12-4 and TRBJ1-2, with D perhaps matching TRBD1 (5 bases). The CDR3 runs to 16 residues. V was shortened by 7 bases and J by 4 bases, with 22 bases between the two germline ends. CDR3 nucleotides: TGTGCCAGCACACCTGGGGCCAAGGGTGGTGTCTATGGCTACACCTTC. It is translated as CASTPGAKGGVYGYTF.

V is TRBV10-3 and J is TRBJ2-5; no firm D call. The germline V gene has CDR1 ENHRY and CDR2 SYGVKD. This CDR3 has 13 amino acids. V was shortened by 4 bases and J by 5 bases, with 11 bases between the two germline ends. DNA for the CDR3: TGTGCCATCAGTGTCCGGATAGAGGAGACCCAGTACTTC. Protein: CAISVRIEETQYF.

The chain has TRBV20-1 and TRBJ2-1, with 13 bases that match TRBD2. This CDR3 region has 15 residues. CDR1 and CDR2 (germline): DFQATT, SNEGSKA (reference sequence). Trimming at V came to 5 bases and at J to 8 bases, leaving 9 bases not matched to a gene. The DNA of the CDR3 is TGCAGTGCTGGACTAGCGGGAGCTGGTGGGGATGAGCAGTTCTTC. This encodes CSAGLAGAGGDEQFF.

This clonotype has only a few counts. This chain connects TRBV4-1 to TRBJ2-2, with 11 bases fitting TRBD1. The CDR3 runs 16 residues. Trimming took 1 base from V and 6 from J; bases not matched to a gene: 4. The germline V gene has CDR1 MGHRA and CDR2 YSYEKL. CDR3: CASSQADRGLAGELFF. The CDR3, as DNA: TGCGCCAGCAGCCAAGCGGACAGGGGGCTGGCCGGGGAGCTGTTTTTT.